This T cell receptor (beta chain) was identified in a study of T cell responses to AZD1222 COVID-19 vaccine. Study-level points and caveats: Once two AZD1222 doses were given, Spike-specific TCR breadth and depth went up. Researchers took repertoire samples only after the peak T cell response had come. Just a handful of AZD1222 recipients tested seropositive at baseline.

Measured with immunoSEQ multiplex PCR; TCRdb has only the in-frame clones, and not every one. Here the sample spans over 200,000 clones, roughly 94% being singletons. After removal of 10 bases from V and 5 bases from J, the junction contained 4 bases not matched to a gene. This CDR3 region has 11 residues. CDR1 and CDR2 (germline): SGHRS, YFSETQ. Notes on this clone: Its antigen is currently unknown.

The sample consisted of peripheral blood, taken 28 days after the second dose of the MenACWY control vaccine. V usage is TRBV5-1 and J usage is TRBJ2-5; the match to TRBD1 covers 8 bases. This TCR derives from an adult who received the MenACWY meningococcal vaccine as a control. The CDR3 region has the DNA TGCGCCGCAAGACAGGGGGAGACCCAGTACTTC. Encoded protein: CAARQGETQYF.